This T cell receptor (beta chain) stems from a study of blood T cells in healthy people across ages. Notes on the study in general: Getting older went along with TCR beta diversity per million T cells dropping roughly linearly. Whereas aged donors had fewer naive CD4+ cells, long-lived donors had more of them and higher diversity.

A note on this clonotype: Antigen unknown.

Together with a sample-barcoded 5' primer, a J-beta primer mix was included in a second PCR lasting about 7 to 11 cycles. TCRdb used MiXCR to reprocess the 5' RACE reads, holding one entry per CDR3 protein. The data hold 850,000 to 1,000,000 distinct CDR3 sequences, with roughly 47% observed a single time. Losses at the gene ends were 6 bases for V and 6 bases for J; bases not matched to a gene: 12. The germline CDR1 and CDR2 sequences are SGHAT and FQNNGV. This CDR3 is 15 amino acids long. Sequences were obtained from blood. The sequence came from a woman in her sixties in good health. The genes are TRBV11-2 and TRBJ2-3; 7 bases match TRBD2. In nucleotides, the CDR3 is TGTGCCAGCAGAAAACTAGCGAGAAAGACCGATACGCAGTATTTT. It is translated as CASRKLARKTDTQYF.